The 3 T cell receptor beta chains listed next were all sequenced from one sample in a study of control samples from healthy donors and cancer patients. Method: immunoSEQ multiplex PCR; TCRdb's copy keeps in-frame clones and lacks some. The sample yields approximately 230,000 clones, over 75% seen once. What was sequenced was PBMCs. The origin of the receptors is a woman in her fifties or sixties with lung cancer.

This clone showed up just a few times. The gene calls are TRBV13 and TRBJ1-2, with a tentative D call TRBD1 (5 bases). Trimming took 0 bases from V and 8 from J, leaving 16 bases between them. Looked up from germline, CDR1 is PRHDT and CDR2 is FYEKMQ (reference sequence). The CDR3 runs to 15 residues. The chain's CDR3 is CASSLGRVGREGYTF. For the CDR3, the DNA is TGTGCCAGCAGCTTAGGCAGGGTGGGGCGAGAGGGCTACACCTTC.

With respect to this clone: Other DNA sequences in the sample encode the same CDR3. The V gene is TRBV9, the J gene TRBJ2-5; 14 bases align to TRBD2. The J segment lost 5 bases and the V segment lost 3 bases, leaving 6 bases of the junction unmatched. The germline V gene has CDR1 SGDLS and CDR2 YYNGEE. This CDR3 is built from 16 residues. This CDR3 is CASSGLGTSGSETQYF. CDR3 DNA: TGTGCCAGCAGCGGACTCGGGACTAGCGGGAGTGAGACCCAGTACTTC. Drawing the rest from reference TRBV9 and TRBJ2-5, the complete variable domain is DSGVTQTPKHLITATGQRVTLRCSPRSGDLSVYWYQQSLDQGLQFLIQYYNGEERAKGNILERFSAQQFPDLHSELNLSSLELGDSALYFCASSGLGTSGSETQYFGPGTRLLVL.

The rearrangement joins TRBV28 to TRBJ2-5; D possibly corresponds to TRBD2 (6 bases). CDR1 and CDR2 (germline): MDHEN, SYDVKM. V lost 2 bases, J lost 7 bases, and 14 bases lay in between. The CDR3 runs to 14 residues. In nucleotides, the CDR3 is TGTGCCAGCAGTTTAGCGGGACTCCAGGGGACCCAGTACTTC. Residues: CASSLAGLQGTQYF.